The clone carrying this TCR beta chain has a count of ten or more. Its antigen is not known. TCRdb reanalysed the PCR reads using MiXCR and keeps one entry per CDR3 protein. The sample has about 630,000 distinct CDR3 sequences, about 25% seen once; the top ten hold about 0.78%. The data derive from a study of molecular identifiers for immune sequencing clone quantification. Overall study results and limits: Clones of above 20 RNA copies carried over 98% of effector molecules; in naive cells they carried under 1%.

Sequenced material: naive CD8+ T cells from blood, with Jurkat cell RNA spiked in. Subset indicated: FACS-sorted CD8+CD4-CCR7+CD45RA+ naive T cells. The origin of this receptor is a human donor in good health. Some libraries in this study had Jurkat cell RNA spiked in.

CDR3 sequence reads: CASSPVGGNQPQHF. The CDR3 nucleotides are TGTGCCAGCAGCCCAGTGGGCGGAAATCAGCCCCAGCATTTT. The rearrangement links TRBV7-9 to TRBJ1-5; D is uncertain. Per the germline V gene, CDR1 is SEHNR and CDR2 is FQNEAQ (reference sequence). V was pared by 5 bases and J by 4 bases, with 12 bases between. The length of the CDR3 is 14 residues.